Presented here are 6 T cell receptor beta chains from one specimen sequenced in a study of response to subunit inactivated influenza vaccine. TCRdb re-called the RT-PCR reads through MiXCR, storing one row per CDR3 protein. The sample holds hundreds of thousands of distinct CDR3 sequences, approximately 13% seen once. Material: PBMCs from blood, obtained approximately 15 days before vaccination. The receptors here all came from a man aged 50 to 60 who received an inactivated influenza vaccine.

The CDR3 DNA sequence: TGTGCCAGCAGCTCCTGGACTGATGCGAACACCGGGGAGCTGTTTTTT. This sequence encodes CASSSWTDANTGELFF. This chain joins TRBV11-2 and TRBJ2-2, with D tentatively TRBD2 (5 bases). Germline V gene data show CDR1 as SGHAT and CDR2 as FQNNGV. Deletions cut 4 bases from V and 0 bases from J, with 12 bases between. This CDR3 spans 16 amino acids.

This clonotype appeared a few times. J is TRBJ2-7 and V is TRBV28; the match to TRBD1 covers 8 bases. V lost 8 bases to trimming and J lost 6 bases; unmatched junction nucleotides: 15. CDR3 length equals 15 residues. Germline V gene lookup returns CDR1 MDHEN and CDR2 SYDVKM. For the CDR3, the DNA is TGTGCCAGCGGGCTGATAAGGACAGGGTCTCGCGAGCAGTACTTC. This encodes CASGLIRTGSREQYF.

This clonotype appeared many times. The chain combines TRBV7-2 with TRBJ1-3; no definite D call. This CDR3 has 14 amino acids. V lost 5 bases, J lost 2 bases, and 10 bases lay in between. Germline V CDR1 and CDR2: SGHTA, FQGNSA. The CDR3 nucleotides read TGTGCCAGCAGCCCAAATCTACCTGGAAACACCATATATTTT. As protein: CASSPNLPGNTIYF. The entire variable domain, with the rest obtained from reference TRBV7-2 and TRBJ1-3, is as follows: GAGVSQSPSNKVTEKGKDVELRCDPISGHTALYWYRQSLGQGLEFLIYFQGNSAPDKSGLPSDRFSAERTGGSVSTLTIQRTQQEDSAVYLCASSPNLPGNTIYFGEGSWLTVV.

This chain connects TRBV6-5 to TRBJ2-1; no firm D call. The CDR3 is 14 amino acids. Germline CDR1 is MNHEY and CDR2 is SVGAGI. Trimming removed 6 bases from V and 9 bases from J, with 18 bases in between. Here the CDR3 reads CASRYRRDSGEQFF. In DNA, the CDR3 is TGTGCCAGCAGATATAGAAGGGATTCAGGTGAGCAGTTCTTC.

The chain uses TRBV6-2 or TRBV6-3 and TRBJ2-1; 12 bases align to TRBD2. This CDR3 contains 15 residues. Trimming cost V 8 bases and J 7 bases; bases outside gene matches: 9. Germline V lookup: CDR1 MNHEY, CDR2 SVGEGT. The CDR3 DNA follows: TGTGCCAGCGAAATTGCCGGGACTAGCGGGAATGAGCAGTTCTTC. The encoded protein is CASEIAGTSGNEQFF.

This clonotype was recorded many times. V usage is TRBV20-1 and J usage is TRBJ2-7; 8 bases align to TRBD2. Germline loops: CDR1 DFQATT, CDR2 SNEGSKA (reference sequence). This CDR3 contains 13 residues. After removal of 6 bases from V and 2 bases from J, the junction contained 6 bases not matched to a gene. The CDR3 is CSAKTGGPYEQYF. As DNA, the CDR3 is TGCAGTGCCAAGACGGGAGGGCCCTACGAGCAGTACTTC.